These 4 T cell receptor beta chains originate from one sample sequenced in a study of blood T cell repertoires in COVID-19 (dated by TCRdb to between 2020 and 2021). Receptors were amplified or captured by the immunoSEQ multiplex PCR assay. TCRdb took this table from immuneACCESS and kept in-frame rearrangements with V and J called. Such tables lack part of the clones; where checked against another copy, unresolved V genes explain under half of the gap, and the rest is unexplained. The table for this sample lists 230,000 or so clones; around 89% of them were counted only once. The ten largest clones represent roughly 2.5% of the sample. Sequencing was done on a sample of PBMCs or T cells enriched from blood (not recorded which). These TCRs come from a woman between 40 and 50 years old with acute COVID-19.

This clone was seen just once. V usage is TRBV29-1 and J usage is TRBJ2-5; D may be TRBD1 (5 bases). Per the germline V gene, CDR1 is SQVTM and CDR2 is ANQGSEA. V was clipped by 7 bases and J by 5 bases, with 26 bases between them. There are 16 residues in the CDR3. The CDR3 nucleotides are TGCAGCGCCCCAAGGGGCGGCGGCCCCAAAGGGGAGACCCAGTACTTC. As protein: CSAPRGGGPKGETQYF.

The CDR3 spells CASNGREGQPQHF. For the CDR3, the DNA is TGTGCCAGTAATGGCAGAGAGGGCCAGCCCCAGCATTTT. J is TRBJ1-5 and V is TRBV19; D gene unclear. Germline assignment: CDR1 LNHDA and CDR2 SQIVND (reference sequence). The CDR3 extends over 13 amino acids. With 7 bases removed from V and 7 bases from J, the gap between germline ends came to 14 bases.

This rearrangement joins TRBV5-4 to TRBJ2-1; D is ambiguous. There are 11 residues in the CDR3. Trimming stripped 3 bases from V and 8 bases from J, with 6 bases between. From germline, CDR1 is SGHNT and CDR2 YYREEE (reference sequence). CDR3 nucleotide sequence: TGTGCCAGCAGCTGGGCCGATGAGCAGTTCTTC. This codes for CASSWADEQFF.

The gene calls are TRBV25-1 and TRBJ2-3; D might be TRBD2 (5 bases). Between the trimmed V and J ends, which lost 3 bases and 5 bases, there was a span of 12 bases. Germline loops: CDR1 MGHDK, CDR2 SYGVNS. CDR3 size: 14 residues. The DNA of the CDR3 is TGTGCCAGCAGTGACCGGGGATCCTTAGATACGCAGTATTTT. Amino acid sequence: CASSDRGSLDTQYF.